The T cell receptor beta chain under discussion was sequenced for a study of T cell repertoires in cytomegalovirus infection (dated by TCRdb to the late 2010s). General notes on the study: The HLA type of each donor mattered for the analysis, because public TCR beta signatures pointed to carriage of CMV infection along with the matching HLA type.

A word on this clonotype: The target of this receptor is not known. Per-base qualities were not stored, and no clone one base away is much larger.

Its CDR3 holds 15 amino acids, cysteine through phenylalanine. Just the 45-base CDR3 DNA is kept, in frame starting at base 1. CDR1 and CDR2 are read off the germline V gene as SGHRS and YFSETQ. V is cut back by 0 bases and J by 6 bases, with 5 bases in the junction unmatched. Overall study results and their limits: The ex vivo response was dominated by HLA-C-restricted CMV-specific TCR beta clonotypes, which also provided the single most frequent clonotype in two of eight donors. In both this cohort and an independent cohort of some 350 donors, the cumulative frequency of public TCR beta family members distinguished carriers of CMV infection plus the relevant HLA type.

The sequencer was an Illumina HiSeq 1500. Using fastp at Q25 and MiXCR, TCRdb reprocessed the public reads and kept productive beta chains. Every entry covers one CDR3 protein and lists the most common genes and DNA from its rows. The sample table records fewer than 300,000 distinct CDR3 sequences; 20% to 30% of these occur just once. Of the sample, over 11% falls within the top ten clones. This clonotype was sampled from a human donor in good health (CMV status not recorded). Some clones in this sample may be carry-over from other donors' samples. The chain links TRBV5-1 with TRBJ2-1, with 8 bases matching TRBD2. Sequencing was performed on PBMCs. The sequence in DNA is TGCGCCAGCAGCTTGGACGGGGGGGCTACCAATGAGCAGTTCTTC. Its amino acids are CASSLDGGATNEQFF.